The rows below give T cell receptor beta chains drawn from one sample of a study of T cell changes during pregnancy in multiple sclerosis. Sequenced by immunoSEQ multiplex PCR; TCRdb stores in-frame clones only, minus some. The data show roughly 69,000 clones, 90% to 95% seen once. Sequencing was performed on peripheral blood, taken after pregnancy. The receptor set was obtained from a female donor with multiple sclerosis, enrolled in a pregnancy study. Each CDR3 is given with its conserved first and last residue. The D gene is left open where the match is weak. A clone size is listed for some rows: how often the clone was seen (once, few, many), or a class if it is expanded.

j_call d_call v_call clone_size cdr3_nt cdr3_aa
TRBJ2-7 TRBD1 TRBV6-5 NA TGTGCCAGCAGCCAGGACAGGGACGGGGAATACGAGCAGTACTTC CASSQDRDGEYEQYF
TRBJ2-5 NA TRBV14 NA TGTGCCAGCAGCCCCACGGGAGTGGAGACCCAGTACTTC CASSPTGVETQYF
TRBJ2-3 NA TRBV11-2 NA TGTGCCAGCAGCTTAGGTTTAGCGGAAGTGCTCTTTACGACAGATACGCAGTATTTT CASSLGLAEVLFTTDTQYF
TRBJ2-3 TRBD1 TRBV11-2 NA TGTGCCAGCAGCGTCATGCCGGGACAGGGGACAGATACGCAGTATTTT CASSVMPGQGTDTQYF
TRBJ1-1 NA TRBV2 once TGTGCCAGCATTAGCGGGGTTAGGACCCCGGGCACTGAAGCTTTCTTT CASISGVRTPGTEAFF
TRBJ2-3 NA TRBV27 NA TGTGCCAGCAGTCCAGACTATAGCACAGATACGCAGTATTTT CASSPDYSTDTQYF
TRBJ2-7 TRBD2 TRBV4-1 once TGCGCCAGCAGCCACCTCGGGACTAGCGGGAGCTATGAGCAGTACTTC CASSHLGTSGSYEQYF
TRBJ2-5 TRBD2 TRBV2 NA TGTGCCAGCAGTGCCTGGACTAGTGGGCGAGAGACCCAGTACTTC CASSAWTSGRETQYF
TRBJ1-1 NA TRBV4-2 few TGTGCCAGCAGCCAAGATCAGTATGAAGCTTTCTTT CASSQDQYEAFF
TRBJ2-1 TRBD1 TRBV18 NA TGTGCCAGCTCACCACCGACAGGGAGCGGCTCCTACAATGAGCAGTTCTTC CASSPPTGSGSYNEQFF
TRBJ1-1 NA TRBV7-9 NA TGTGCCAGCAGCTCAGGGTCCGGGAGAGTGACTGAAGCTTTCTTT CASSSGSGRVTEAFF
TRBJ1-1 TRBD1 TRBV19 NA TGTGCCAGTACCTTGACAGGGCGAAAGATGATGAACACTGAAGCTTTCTTT CASTLTGRKMMNTEAFF
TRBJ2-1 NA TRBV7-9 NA TGTGCCAGCAGTCCTACCTCCAGGTTCTCCTACAATGAGCAGTTCTTC CASSPTSRFSYNEQFF
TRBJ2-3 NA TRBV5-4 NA TGTGCCAGCAGCTTACGTAGAGAGGTCTCCACAGATACGCAGTATTTT CASSLRREVSTDTQYF
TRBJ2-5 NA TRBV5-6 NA TGTGCCAGCAGCCCTCGGAGTGGAAATCAGGAGACCCAGTACTTC CASSPRSGNQETQYF
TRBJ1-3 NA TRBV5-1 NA TGCGCCAGCAGCTTGGTGGCATCTTCTGGAAACACCATATATTTT CASSLVASSGNTIYF
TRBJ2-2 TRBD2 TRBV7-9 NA TGTGCCAGCAGCCGCCGGGGACTAGCGGGTCACACCGGGGAGCTGTTTTTT CASSRRGLAGHTGELFF
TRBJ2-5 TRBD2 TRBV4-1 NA TGCGCCAGCAGACTCGGGACTAGCAGGGCGGAGACCCAGTACTTC CASRLGTSRAETQYF
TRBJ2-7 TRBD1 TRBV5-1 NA TGCGCCAGCAGCTTGGAGCAGGGGGTTTACGAGCAGTACTTC CASSLEQGVYEQYF
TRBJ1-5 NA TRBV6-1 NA TGTGCCAGCAGATCCACAAATAGCAATCAGCCCCAGCATTTT CASRSTNSNQPQHF
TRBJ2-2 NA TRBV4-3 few TGCGCCAGCAGCCGAGAACTTAGCGGAACCGGGGAGCTGTTTTTT CASSRELSGTGELFF
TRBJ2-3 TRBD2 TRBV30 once TGTGCCTGGAGTGTACGAGCGGGGATGCAGTATTTT CAWSVRAGMQYF
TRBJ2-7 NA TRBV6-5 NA TGTGCCAGTCCTAGACGGAAAACCTACGAGCAGTACTTC CASPRRKTYEQYF
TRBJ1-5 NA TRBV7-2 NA TGTGCCAGCAGCCAAATGACAGGTAGCAATCAGCCCCAGCATTTT CASSQMTGSNQPQHF
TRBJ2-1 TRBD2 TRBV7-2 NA TGTGCCAGCAGCTTAGTTAGCCTAGCGGGCCCGCAGTTCTTC CASSLVSLAGPQFF
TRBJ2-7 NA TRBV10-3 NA TGTGCCATCAATCTGGGGGCTCTGGACGAGCAGTACTTC CAINLGALDEQYF
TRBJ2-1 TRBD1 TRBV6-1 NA TGTGCCAGCAGAATTGGACAGGGGGCCTACAATGAGCAGTTCTTC CASRIGQGAYNEQFF
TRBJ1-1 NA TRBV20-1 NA TGCAGTGCCACCGACAGCGCTGAAGCTTTCTTT CSATDSAEAFF
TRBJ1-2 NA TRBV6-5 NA TGTGCCAGCAGTTCCCCGGACAGAGCATATGGCTACACCTTC CASSSPDRAYGYTF
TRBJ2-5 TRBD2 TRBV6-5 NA TGTGCCAGCAGTCGGGGTCAAGCGGGGGCGGAGACCCAGTACTTC CASSRGQAGAETQYF
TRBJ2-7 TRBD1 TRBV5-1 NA TGCGCCAGCAGCTTGCGTTCGGGACAGGGAACCGAGCAGTACTTC CASSLRSGQGTEQYF
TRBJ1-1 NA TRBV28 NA TGTGCCGGACAATCCGGCTCCGATCAGAGTGAAGCTTTCTTT CAGQSGSDQSEAFF
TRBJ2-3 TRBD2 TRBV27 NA TGTGCCAGCAGTTTTCGAAGGGACTATGGTACGCAGTATTTT CASSFRRDYGTQYF
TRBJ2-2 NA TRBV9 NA TGTGCCAGCAGCGTAGGGGGCCTACAGACCGGGGAGCTGTTTTTT CASSVGGLQTGELFF
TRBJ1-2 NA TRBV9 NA TGTGCCAGCAGCGTAGGGGGCTCTAACTATGGCTACACCTTC CASSVGGSNYGYTF
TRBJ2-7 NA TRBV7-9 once TGTGCCAGCGGTACGGTGTCCTACGAGCAGTACTTC CASGTVSYEQYF
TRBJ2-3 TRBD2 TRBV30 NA TGTGCCTGGAGCGCGGGAGCAGATACGCAGTATTTT CAWSAGADTQYF
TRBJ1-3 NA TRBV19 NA TGTGCCAGTAGACAGAGCCTCTCTGGAAACACCATATATTTT CASRQSLSGNTIYF
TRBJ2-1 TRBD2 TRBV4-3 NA TGCGCCAGCAGCCAGGAAGGACTAGCGGGAGGGCCTCATGAGCAGTTCTTC CASSQEGLAGGPHEQFF
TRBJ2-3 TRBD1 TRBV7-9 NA TGTGCCAGCTACCCCCGGGACAGGGGAGTAGATACGCAGTATTTT CASYPRDRGVDTQYF
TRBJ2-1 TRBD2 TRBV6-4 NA TGTGCCAGCAGTGACTCGATATCGGGGGGTAGCGGGAAGTTCAACAATGAGCAGTTCTTC CASSDSISGGSGKFNNEQFF
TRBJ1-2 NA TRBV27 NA TGTGCCAGCAGTTTGAGGCGAGCTAACTATGGCTACACCTTC CASSLRRANYGYTF
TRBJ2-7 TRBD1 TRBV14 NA TGTGCCAGCAGCCAACTGAGGGGGCGTCGGGAGCAGTACTTC CASSQLRGRREQYF
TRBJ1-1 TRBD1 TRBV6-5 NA TGTGCCAGCAGTTACTCGGGACAGGGGTTGAACACTGAAGCTTTCTTT CASSYSGQGLNTEAFF
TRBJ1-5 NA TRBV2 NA TGTGCCAGCAGTGGAGGGACTAATAGCAATCAGCCCCAGCATTTT CASSGGTNSNQPQHF
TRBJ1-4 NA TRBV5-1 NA TGCGCCAGCAGCTTCGGACCCGGCGGGGCTAATGAAAAACTGTTTTTT CASSFGPGGANEKLFF
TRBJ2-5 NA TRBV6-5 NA TGTGCCAGCAGTTCGTCAGTTCAAGAGACCCAGTACTTC CASSSSVQETQYF